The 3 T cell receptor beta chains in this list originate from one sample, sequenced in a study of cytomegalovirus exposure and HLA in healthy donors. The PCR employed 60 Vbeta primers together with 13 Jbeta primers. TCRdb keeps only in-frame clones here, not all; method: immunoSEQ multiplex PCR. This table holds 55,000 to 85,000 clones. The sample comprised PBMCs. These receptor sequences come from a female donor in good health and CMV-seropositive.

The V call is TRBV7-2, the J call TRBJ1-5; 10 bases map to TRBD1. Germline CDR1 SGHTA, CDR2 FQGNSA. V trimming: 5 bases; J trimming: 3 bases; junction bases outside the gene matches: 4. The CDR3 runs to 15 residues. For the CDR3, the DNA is TGTGCCAGCAGCGCGGACAGGGGGTCCAATCAGCCCCAGCATTTT. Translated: CASSADRGSNQPQHF.

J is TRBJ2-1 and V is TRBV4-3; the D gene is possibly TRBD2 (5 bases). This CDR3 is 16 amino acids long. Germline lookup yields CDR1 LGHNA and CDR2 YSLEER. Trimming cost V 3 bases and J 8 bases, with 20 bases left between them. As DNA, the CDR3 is TGCGCCAGCAGCCAGAAGGCGGGCGGCCCCGTAGATGAGCAGTTCTTC. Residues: CASSQKAGGPVDEQFF.

The CDR3 here is CASGGLTSTDTQYF. The CDR3 bases are TGTGCCAGCGGTGGACTAACAAGCACAGATACGCAGTATTTT. The chain couples TRBV6-5 to TRBJ2-3; the D gene is possibly TRBD2 (6 bases). V dropped 8 bases and J dropped 0 bases, with 12 bases sitting between them. Germline CDR1 and CDR2: MNHEY and SVGAGI. CDR3 length: 14 amino acids.